What follows are 11 T cell receptor beta chains derived from one specimen sequenced in a study of blood T cell repertoires in COVID-19. Using immunoSEQ multiplex PCR, the repertoire was profiled, and TCRdb retains in-frame clones only, with some absent. The table lists 40,000 to 50,000 clones, around 89% of them singletons. Sample: peripheral blood. The receptor source for this set is a human donor in a cohort sampled during active COVID-19.

The chain couples TRBV23-1 to TRBJ2-2; 7 bases are a match to TRBD1. TRBV23-1 is identified as an open reading frame with a role that is uncertain. After removal of 2 bases from V and 5 bases from J, the junction contained 14 bases not matched to a gene. CDR3 size: 18 residues. In nucleotides, the CDR3 is TGCGCCAGCAGTCAAAGAGGGGTGACAGGGCCTGGGACCGGGGAGCTGTTTTTT. Residues: CASSQRGVTGPGTGELFF.

J is TRBJ2-7 and V is TRBV10-1; D unclear. Trimming took 0 bases from V and 3 from J, leaving 6 bases between them. There are 13 residues in the CDR3. CDR1 and CDR2 (germline): WNHNN, SYGVQD (reference sequence). This CDR3 reads CASSESASYEQYF. The CDR3 DNA follows: TGCGCCAGCAGTGAGTCGGCCAGCTACGAGCAGTACTTC.

The V gene is TRBV2, the J gene TRBJ2-2, with D uncertain. This CDR3 region has 14 residues. The V gene lost 11 bases and the J gene lost 3 bases, with 16 bases spanning the gap. Germline values: CDR1 SNHLY, CDR2 FYNNEI. The CDR3 coding sequence is TGTGCCGTCCGCCGTAGTGATTACACCGGGGAGCTGTTTTTT. Its translation: CAVRRSDYTGELFF.

The rearrangement uses TRBV6-5 and TRBJ1-5; D is possibly TRBD1 (6 bases). Germline CDR1 and CDR2: MNHEY and SVGAGI. This CDR3 has 15 residues. Trimming left V 6 bases short and J 3 bases short, with 15 bases between. DNA for the CDR3: TGTGCCAGCAGCCGTGGGGGCAGCGTCAATCAGCCCCAGCATTTT. Its protein product is CASSRGGSVNQPQHF.

The chain carries TRBV11-3 and TRBJ2-3, with D possibly being TRBD2 (5 bases). This CDR3 comprises 13 residues. The V gene lost 3 bases and the J gene lost 3 bases, with 7 bases spanning the gap. Germline-derived CDR1 and CDR2 are SGHNT and YENEEA. DNA of the CDR3: TGTGCCAGCAGCTTCAGGAGGACAGATACGCAGTATTTT. Protein: CASSFRRTDTQYF.

This clone appeared once. V is TRBV2 and J is TRBJ1-4, with TRBD1 matching over 8 bases. This CDR3 has 15 residues. The V and J ends lost 6 bases and 6 bases, in that order; junction bases with no gene match: 9. Germline loops: CDR1 SNHLY, CDR2 FYNNEI. CDR3 DNA sequence: TGTGCCAGCAGATATTCCTCAGGGGGCGATGAAAAACTGTTTTTT. This codes for CASRYSSGGDEKLFF.

This sequence joins TRBV6-2 or TRBV6-3 and TRBJ1-1; 9 bases line up with TRBD1. The trim removed 6 bases at V and 5 bases at J, leaving 13 bases unmatched. This CDR3 spans 16 amino acids. Germline V gives CDR1 MNHEY, CDR2 SVGEGT. The CDR3 is CASSEDRGHLRTEAFF. CDR3 nucleotides: TGTGCCAGCAGCGAGGACAGGGGTCACTTGAGAACTGAAGCTTTCTTT.

The chain recombines TRBV12-5 with TRBJ1-1; 12 bases align to TRBD1. This CDR3 comprises 17 residues. The V gene end was trimmed by 5 bases and the J gene end by 1 base; junction bases not matched to a gene: 8. Germline values: CDR1 LGHNT, CDR2 FRNRAP. CDR3: CASGDLGTGGANTEAFF. The CDR3, as DNA: TGTGCTAGTGGTGACCTTGGGACAGGGGGCGCGAACACTGAAGCTTTCTTT.

The V call is TRBV18, the J call TRBJ2-1, with 9 bases fitting TRBD1. The V gene end was trimmed by 0 bases and the J gene end by 4 bases; junction bases not matched to a gene: 4. This CDR3 contains 16 residues. Germline CDR1 and CDR2: KGHSH and LQKENI. The CDR3 region has the DNA TGTGCCAGCTCACCACCGGGGACAGGGCATTACAATGAGCAGTTCTTC. Residues: CASSPPGTGHYNEQFF.

The chain combines TRBV6-2 or TRBV6-3 with TRBJ2-7; weak D call: TRBD2 (5 bases). Trimming took off 2 bases at V and 9 bases at J, with 8 bases between the two ends. Germline CDR1 and CDR2: MNHEY and SVGEGT. The length of the CDR3 is 11 residues. CDR3 in amino acids: CASSYEGGQYF. The CDR3 bases are TGTGCCAGCAGTTACGAAGGAGGGCAGTACTTC.

This clone was found a few times. The chain uses TRBV27 and TRBJ2-7, with a possible D match to TRBD1 (8 bases). Germline V gene sequence: CDR1 MNHEY, CDR2 SMNVEV (reference sequence). The CDR3 sequence is 17 residues long. V was clipped by 0 bases and J by 3 bases, with 18 bases between them. This CDR3 is CASSLSSGTGDYYEQYF. As DNA, the CDR3 is TGTGCCAGCAGTTTATCGAGCGGGACAGGAGACTACTACGAGCAGTACTTC.